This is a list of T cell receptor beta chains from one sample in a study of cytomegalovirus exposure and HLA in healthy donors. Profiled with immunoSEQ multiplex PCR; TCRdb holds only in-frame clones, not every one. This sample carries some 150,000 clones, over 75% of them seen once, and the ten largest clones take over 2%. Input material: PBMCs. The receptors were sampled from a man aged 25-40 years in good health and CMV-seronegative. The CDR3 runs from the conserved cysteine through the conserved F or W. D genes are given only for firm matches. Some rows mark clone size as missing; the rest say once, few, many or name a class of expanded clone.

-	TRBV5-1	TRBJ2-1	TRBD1	TGCGCCAGCAGCCCCGACAGGGCCTATGAGCAGTTCTTC	CASSPDRAYEQFF
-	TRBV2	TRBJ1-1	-	TGTGCCAGCAGTGGCGTAACTTTCTTT	CASSGVTFF
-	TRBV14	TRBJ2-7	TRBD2	TGTGCCAGCAGCCCGGGACTAGGGTCCGAAACCTACGAGCAGTACTTC	CASSPGLGSETYEQYF
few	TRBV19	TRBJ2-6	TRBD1	TGTGCCAGCACAGGGGGCAGTTGGGCCAACGTCCTGACTTTC	CASTGGSWANVLTF
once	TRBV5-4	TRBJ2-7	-	TGTGCCAGCAGCTTAAAGGACAGAGCCTACGAGCAGTACTTC	CASSLKDRAYEQYF
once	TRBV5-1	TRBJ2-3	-	TGCGCCAGCAGCTTGGGACACCTCACAGATACGCAGTATTTT	CASSLGHLTDTQYF
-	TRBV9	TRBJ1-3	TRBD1	TGTGCCAGCAGCCCCGTCGGGACAGATGTGTTTGGAAACACCATATATTTT	CASSPVGTDVFGNTIYF
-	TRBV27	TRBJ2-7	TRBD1	TGTGCCAGCAGTTTGAGAGGGACAGGGTCCTACGAGCAGTACTTC	CASSLRGTGSYEQYF
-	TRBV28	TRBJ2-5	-	TGTGCCAGCAGTTTATTCGCCGGGATCAACTTGTACTTC	CASSLFAGINLYF
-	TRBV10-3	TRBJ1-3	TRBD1	TGTGCCACGACGGACAGGGCTGTTGGGGCTGGAAACACCATATATTTT	CATTDRAVGAGNTIYF
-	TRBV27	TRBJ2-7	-	TGTGCCAGCAGTAATGTCGTGGGCGGGGTAACCTACGAGCAGTACTTC	CASSNVVGGVTYEQYF